These T cell receptor beta chains were read from a single sample in a study of shared clonotypes between healthy human individuals. TCRdb's copy holds only in-frame clones and misses some; the assay was immunoSEQ multiplex PCR. The sample comprises around 1.9 million clones, 90% to 95% of which are singletons, and about 1.5% rests with the top ten. Sequences were obtained from naive CD8+ T cells from PBMCs. The source of these receptors is a man aged 18 to 30 in good health. Some clones in this sample may be carry-over from other donors' samples. Both conserved end residues are part of each CDR3. The order of the fields is clone size, V gene, J gene, D gene, CDR3 DNA, CDR3 protein. D genes are given only for firm matches. The size of a clone is reported for some rows only, either as once, few or many, or as a class for expanded clones.

size: .; V: TRBV7-3; J: TRBJ2-1; D: TRBD2; DNA: TGTGCCAGCAGCCCCGGGACTAGCCTATTCGATGAGCAGTTCTTC; CDR3: CASSPGTSLFDEQFF
size: .; V: TRBV28; J: TRBJ2-2; D: .; DNA: TGTGCCAGCAGCCATACCGCAGAGGGTACCGGGGAGCTGTTTTTT; CDR3: CASSHTAEGTGELFF
size: .; V: TRBV27; J: TRBJ2-7; D: TRBD2; DNA: TGTGCCAGCAGTGCCCTAGCGGGGGCCTACGAGCAGTACTTC; CDR3: CASSALAGAYEQYF
size: .; V: TRBV19; J: TRBJ2-1; D: TRBD1; DNA: TGTGCCAGTAGCATGACAGGGTGGCATGAGCAGTTCTTC; CDR3: CASSMTGWHEQFF
size: .; V: TRBV29-1; J: TRBJ1-1; D: .; DNA: TGCAGCGTTGAGGGGGGGCTGAACACTGAAGCTTTCTTT; CDR3: CSVEGGLNTEAFF
size: .; V: TRBV11-2; J: TRBJ1-1; D: TRBD1; DNA: TGTGCCAGCAGCTTATGGGACAGGGCAGGAACTGAAGCTTTCTTT; CDR3: CASSLWDRAGTEAFF
size: .; V: TRBV9; J: TRBJ2-7; D: TRBD2; DNA: TGTGCCAGCAGCGAAACATTGACTAGCGGGGCCTACGAGCAGTACTTC; CDR3: CASSETLTSGAYEQYF
size: .; V: TRBV7-6; J: TRBJ2-5; D: TRBD1; DNA: TGTGCCAGCAGCCTTGACAGGGAAGAGACCCAGTACTTC; CDR3: CASSLDREETQYF
size: .; V: TRBV9; J: TRBJ2-5; D: TRBD2; DNA: TGTGCCAGCAGCAAGGAGGGACTAGCGGGAGTACGGGAGACCCAGTACTTC; CDR3: CASSKEGLAGVRETQYF
size: once; V: TRBV27; J: TRBJ2-1; D: TRBD2; DNA: TGTGCCAGCAGTTTCTCTGGCGGGAGCCTCGAGCAGTTCTTC; CDR3: CASSFSGGSLEQFF
size: .; V: TRBV28; J: TRBJ2-7; D: .; DNA: TGTGCCAGCTTTCACTCCCTTGGAGGGGACGAGCAGTACTTC; CDR3: CASFHSLGGDEQYF
size: .; V: TRBV6-5; J: TRBJ1-2; D: .; DNA: TGTGCCAGCAGTTACGGCGAAAACTATGGCTACACCTTC; CDR3: CASSYGENYGYTF
size: .; V: TRBV2; J: TRBJ2-7; D: .; DNA: TGTGCCAGCAGCGTCAGGGTAGGATCCTACGAGCAGTACTTC; CDR3: CASSVRVGSYEQYF
size: .; V: TRBV4-1; J: TRBJ2-2; D: .; DNA: TGCGCCAGCAGCCACAGGGGTCTCACCGGGGAGCTGTTTTTT; CDR3: CASSHRGLTGELFF
size: .; V: TRBV5-8; J: TRBJ2-2; D: .; DNA: TGTGCCAGCCGGCCCCTCGGAACCGGGGAGCTGTTTTTT; CDR3: CASRPLGTGELFF
size: .; V: TRBV28; J: TRBJ2-1; D: TRBD2; DNA: TGTGCCAGCAGCGACGGGACTAGCGGATACAATGAGCAGTTCTTC; CDR3: CASSDGTSGYNEQFF
size: .; V: TRBV7-9; J: TRBJ2-7; D: .; DNA: TGTGCCAGCAGCCTACCCGGGGACTACGAGCAGTACTTC; CDR3: CASSLPGDYEQYF
size: .; V: TRBV28; J: TRBJ1-2; D: TRBD1; DNA: TGTGCCAGCAGTTTAAGGGGGACAGGACGTAACTATGGCTACACCTTC; CDR3: CASSLRGTGRNYGYTF
size: .; V: TRBV29-1; J: TRBJ1-2; D: .; DNA: TGCAGCGTTCAGGGCCGCTATGGCTACACCTTC; CDR3: CSVQGRYGYTF
size: .; V: TRBV7-6; J: TRBJ2-7; D: TRBD1; DNA: TGTGCCAGCAGCACTGGGACAGGCCCTTCCTACGAGCAGTACTTC; CDR3: CASSTGTGPSYEQYF
size: .; V: TRBV13; J: TRBJ1-2; D: TRBD1; DNA: TGTGCCAGCAGCCTGGGACAGGGGGCAGCTGGCTACACCTTC; CDR3: CASSLGQGAAGYTF
size: .; V: TRBV6-5; J: TRBJ1-2; D: TRBD1; DNA: TGTGCCAGCACCAGGGACAGGGTAGATGGCTACACCTTC; CDR3: CASTRDRVDGYTF
size: .; V: TRBV28; J: TRBJ2-7; D: TRBD2; DNA: TGTGCCAGTTCCCCCATGGGACTAGATCACGAGCAGTACTTC; CDR3: CASSPMGLDHEQYF
size: .; V: TRBV2; J: TRBJ2-7; D: .; DNA: TGTGCCAGCAGCGAGGGGTCCGAAGCCTACGAGCAGTACTTC; CDR3: CASSEGSEAYEQYF
size: .; V: TRBV19; J: TRBJ2-3; D: .; DNA: TGTGCCAGTAGTACCCCGGAGGGGAGGGGGTCTAGCACAGATACGCAGTATTTT; CDR3: CASSTPEGRGSSTDTQYF
size: once; V: TRBV28; J: TRBJ2-1; D: .; DNA: TGTGCCAGCAGTTTTGCCCCGGCCCGCAGGACGGACAATGAGCAGTTCTTC; CDR3: CASSFAPARRTDNEQFF
size: once; V: TRBV27; J: TRBJ2-1; D: .; DNA: TGTGCCAGCACCATGGGGGGTATATCCGAGCAGTTCTTC; CDR3: CASTMGGISEQFF
size: .; V: TRBV7-8; J: TRBJ2-5; D: TRBD1; DNA: TGTGCCAGCAGCACCGGGACAGAACAAGAGACCCAGTACTTC; CDR3: CASSTGTEQETQYF
size: .; V: TRBV27; J: TRBJ1-2; D: TRBD1; DNA: TGTGCCAGCAGCCCTCTCGACAGGGGGCTCTATGGCTACACCTTC; CDR3: CASSPLDRGLYGYTF
size: .; V: TRBV5-1; J: TRBJ2-7; D: TRBD1; DNA: TGCGCCAGCAGTCGATCACAGGGGCCAACCTACGAGCAGTACTTC; CDR3: CASSRSQGPTYEQYF
size: .; V: TRBV13; J: TRBJ2-3; D: .; DNA: TGTGCCAGCAGCTTAGAAGATACGCAGTATTTT; CDR3: CASSLEDTQYF
size: once; V: TRBV9; J: TRBJ1-2; D: TRBD1; DNA: TGTGCCAGCAGCGTAGGAGGGACAGGGAACTATGGCTACACCTTC; CDR3: CASSVGGTGNYGYTF
size: .; V: TRBV28; J: TRBJ2-3; D: .; DNA: TGTGCCAGCAGTTTCCCGGGCCCCACAGATACGCAGTATTTT; CDR3: CASSFPGPTDTQYF
size: .; V: TRBV25-1; J: TRBJ1-2; D: TRBD1; DNA: TGTGCCAGCAGTGAATCATTATTGGGGGACAGGGCCTCCTATGGCTACACCTTC; CDR3: CASSESLLGDRASYGYTF
size: .; V: TRBV28; J: TRBJ1-4; D: .; DNA: TGTGCCAGCAGACACCCGGGGGACAATGAAAAACTGTTTTTT; CDR3: CASRHPGDNEKLFF
size: .; V: TRBV6-5; J: TRBJ2-3; D: TRBD2; DNA: TGTGCCAGCAGTTACTCGCCCAGCGGGAGGGGAGATACGCAGTATTTT; CDR3: CASSYSPSGRGDTQYF
size: .; V: TRBV10-1; J: TRBJ2-5; D: .; DNA: TGCGCCAGCAGTGAGTCTAGTAGAGCGGAGACCCAGTACTTC; CDR3: CASSESSRAETQYF
size: .; V: TRBV19; J: TRBJ1-2; D: .; DNA: TGTGCCAGTAGTATAGTGCCGGATAACTATGGCTACACCTTC; CDR3: CASSIVPDNYGYTF
size: once; V: TRBV14; J: TRBJ2-6; D: .; DNA: TGTGCCAGCAGCCAAGATGTCGGTGTCTCTGGGGCCAACGTCCTGACTTTC; CDR3: CASSQDVGVSGANVLTF
size: .; V: TRBV5-4; J: TRBJ2-5; D: TRBD1; DNA: TGTGCCAGCAGCTTCTGGGACAGGATGGAGACCCAGTACTTC; CDR3: CASSFWDRMETQYF
size: .; V: TRBV25-1; J: TRBJ2-1; D: .; DNA: TGTGCCAGGTTGGCTGAATCGGCGGGATACTCCTACAATGAGCAGTTCTTC; CDR3: CARLAESAGYSYNEQFF
size: .; V: TRBV13; J: TRBJ1-1; D: .; DNA: TGTGCCAGCAGCGGACAAGGGGTGAACACTGAAGCTTTCTTT; CDR3: CASSGQGVNTEAFF
size: .; V: TRBV7-9; J: TRBJ2-1; D: TRBD2; DNA: TGTGCCAGCAGCTTAAGTGGGCCAGCGGGAGGTCGTAATGAGCAGTTCTTC; CDR3: CASSLSGPAGGRNEQFF
size: .; V: TRBV7-9; J: TRBJ2-2; D: TRBD2; DNA: TGTGCCAGCAGCTCCGGGACTAGCGGACTGAACACCGGGGAGCTGTTTTTT; CDR3: CASSSGTSGLNTGELFF
size: .; V: TRBV5-1; J: TRBJ2-1; D: TRBD2; DNA: TGCGCCAGCAGCTTGGAGGCTAGCGGGAGTCTCATCGATGAGCAGTTCTTC; CDR3: CASSLEASGSLIDEQFF
size: .; V: TRBV9; J: TRBJ2-1; D: TRBD2; DNA: TGTGCCAGCAGCGTAGATCCTAGCGGGATGAGGAATGAGCAGTTCTTC; CDR3: CASSVDPSGMRNEQFF